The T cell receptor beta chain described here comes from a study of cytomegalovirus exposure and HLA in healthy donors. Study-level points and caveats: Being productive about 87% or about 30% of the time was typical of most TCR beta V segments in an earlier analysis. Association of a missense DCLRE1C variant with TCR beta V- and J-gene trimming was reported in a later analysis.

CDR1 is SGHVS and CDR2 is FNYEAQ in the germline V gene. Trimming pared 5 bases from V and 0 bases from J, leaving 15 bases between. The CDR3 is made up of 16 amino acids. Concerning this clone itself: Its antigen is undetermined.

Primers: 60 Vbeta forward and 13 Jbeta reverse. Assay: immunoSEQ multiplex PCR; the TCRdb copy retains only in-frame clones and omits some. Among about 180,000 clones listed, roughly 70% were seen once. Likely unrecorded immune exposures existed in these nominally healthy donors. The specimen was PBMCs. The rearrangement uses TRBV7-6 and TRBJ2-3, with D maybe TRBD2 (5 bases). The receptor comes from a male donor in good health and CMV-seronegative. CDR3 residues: CASSGTRGSSTDTQYF. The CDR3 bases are TGTGCCAGCAGCGGAACTAGAGGATCCAGCACAGATACGCAGTATTTT.